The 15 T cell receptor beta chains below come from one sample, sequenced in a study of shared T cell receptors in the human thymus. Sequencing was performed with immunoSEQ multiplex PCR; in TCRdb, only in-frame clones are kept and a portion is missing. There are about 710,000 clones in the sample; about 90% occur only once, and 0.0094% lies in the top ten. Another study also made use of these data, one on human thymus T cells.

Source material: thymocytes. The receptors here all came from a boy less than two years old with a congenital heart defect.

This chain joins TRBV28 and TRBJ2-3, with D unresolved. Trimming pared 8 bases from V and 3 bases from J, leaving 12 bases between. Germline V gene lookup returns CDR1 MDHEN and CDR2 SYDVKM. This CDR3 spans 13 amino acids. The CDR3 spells CASHPNLTDTQYF. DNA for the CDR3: TGTGCCAGCCATCCTAATTTGACAGATACGCAGTATTTT.

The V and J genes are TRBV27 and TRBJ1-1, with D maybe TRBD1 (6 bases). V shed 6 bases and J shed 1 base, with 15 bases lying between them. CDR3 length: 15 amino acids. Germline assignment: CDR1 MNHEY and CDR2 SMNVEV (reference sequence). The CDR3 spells CASSPRGLGNTEAFF. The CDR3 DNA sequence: TGTGCCAGCAGCCCGAGGGGGTTGGGGAACACTGAAGCTTTCTTT.

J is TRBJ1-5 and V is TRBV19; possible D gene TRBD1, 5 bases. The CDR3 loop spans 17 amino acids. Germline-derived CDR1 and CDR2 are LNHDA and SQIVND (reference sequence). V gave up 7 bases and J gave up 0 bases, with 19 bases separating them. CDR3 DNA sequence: TGTGCCAGTAAGAATATTACAGGCCCAGATAGCAATCAGCCCCAGCATTTT. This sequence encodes CASKNITGPDSNQPQHF.

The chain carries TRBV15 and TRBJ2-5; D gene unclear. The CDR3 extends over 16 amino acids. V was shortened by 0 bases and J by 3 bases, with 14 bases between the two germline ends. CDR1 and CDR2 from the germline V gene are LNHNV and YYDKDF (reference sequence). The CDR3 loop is CATSRDVPGRKETQYF. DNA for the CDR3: TGTGCCACCAGCAGAGATGTCCCAGGCCGAAAAGAGACCCAGTACTTC.

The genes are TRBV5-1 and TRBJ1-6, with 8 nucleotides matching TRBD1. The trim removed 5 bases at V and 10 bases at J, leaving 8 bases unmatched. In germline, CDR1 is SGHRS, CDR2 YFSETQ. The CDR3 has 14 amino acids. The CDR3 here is CASSFDRGGSPLHF. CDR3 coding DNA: TGCGCCAGCAGTTTTGACAGGGGAGGGTCACCCCTCCACTTT.

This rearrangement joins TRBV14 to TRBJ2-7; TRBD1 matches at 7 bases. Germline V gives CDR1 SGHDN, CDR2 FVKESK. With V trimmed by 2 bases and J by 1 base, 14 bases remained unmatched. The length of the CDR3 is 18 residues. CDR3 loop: CASSQRPSGTAFSYEQYF. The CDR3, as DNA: TGTGCCAGCAGCCAACGACCTTCCGGGACAGCTTTTTCCTACGAGCAGTACTTC.

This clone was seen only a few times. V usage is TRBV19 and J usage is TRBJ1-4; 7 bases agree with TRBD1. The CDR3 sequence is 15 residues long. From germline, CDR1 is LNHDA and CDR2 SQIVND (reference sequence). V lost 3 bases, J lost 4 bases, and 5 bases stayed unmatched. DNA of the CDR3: TGTGCCAGTAGTATCCGACAGGGTCGTAATGAAAAACTGTTTTTT. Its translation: CASSIRQGRNEKLFF.

CDR3 nucleotide sequence: TGTGCCAGCAGCTTAGCTGCGGGGCCCAATGAGCAGTTCTTC. Protein sequence: CASSLAAGPNEQFF. V and J are TRBV7-2 and TRBJ2-1, with D possibly being TRBD2 (6 bases). V was clipped by 0 bases and J by 6 bases, with 9 bases between them. There are 14 residues in the CDR3. Germline loops: CDR1 SGHTA, CDR2 FQGNSA.

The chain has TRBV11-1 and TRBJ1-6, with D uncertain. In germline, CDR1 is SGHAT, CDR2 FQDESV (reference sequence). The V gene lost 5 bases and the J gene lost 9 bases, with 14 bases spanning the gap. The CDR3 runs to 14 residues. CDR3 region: CASSTGLAASPLHF. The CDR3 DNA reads TGTGCCAGCAGCACGGGCCTAGCGGCTTCACCCCTCCACTTT.

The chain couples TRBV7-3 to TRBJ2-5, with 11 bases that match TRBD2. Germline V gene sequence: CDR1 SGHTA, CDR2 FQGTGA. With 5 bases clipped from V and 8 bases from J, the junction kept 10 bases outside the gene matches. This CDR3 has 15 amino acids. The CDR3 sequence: CASSRLAGPGGTQYF. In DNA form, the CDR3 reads TGTGCCAGCAGCCGACTAGCGGGGCCCGGTGGAACCCAGTACTTC.

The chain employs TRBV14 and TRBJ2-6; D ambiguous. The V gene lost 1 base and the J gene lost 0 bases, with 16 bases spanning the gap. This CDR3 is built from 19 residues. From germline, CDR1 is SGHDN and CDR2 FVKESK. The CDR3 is CASSQGRQRLFSGANVLTF. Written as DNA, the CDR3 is TGTGCCAGCAGCCAAGGGCGTCAGAGGTTATTCTCTGGGGCCAACGTCCTGACTTTC. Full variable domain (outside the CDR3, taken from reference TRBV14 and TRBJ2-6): EAGVTQFPSHSVIEKGQTVTLRCDPISGHDNLYWYRRVMGKEIKFLLHFVKESKQDESGMPNNRFLAERTGGTYSTLKVQPAELEDSGVYFCASSQGRQRLFSGANVLTFGAGSRLTVL.

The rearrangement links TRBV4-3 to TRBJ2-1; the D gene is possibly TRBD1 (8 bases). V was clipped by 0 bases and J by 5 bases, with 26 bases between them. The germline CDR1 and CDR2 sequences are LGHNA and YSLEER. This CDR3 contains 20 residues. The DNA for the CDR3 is TGCGCCAGCAGCCAAGAAAGGACAGGGACCCTAGCGGAGCAGGACAATGAGCAGTTCTTC. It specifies CASSQERTGTLAEQDNEQFF.

The CDR3 coding sequence is TGTGCCATCAGTGACCGTAGCGGGAATAGGACCCGTACGCAGTATTTT. Residues: CAISDRSGNRTRTQYF. The J gene is TRBJ2-3, the V gene TRBV10-3; 8 bases line up with TRBD2. The CDR3 has 16 residues. CDR1 and CDR2 (germline): ENHRY, SYGVKD. With V trimmed by 3 bases and J by 8 bases, 13 bases remained unmatched.

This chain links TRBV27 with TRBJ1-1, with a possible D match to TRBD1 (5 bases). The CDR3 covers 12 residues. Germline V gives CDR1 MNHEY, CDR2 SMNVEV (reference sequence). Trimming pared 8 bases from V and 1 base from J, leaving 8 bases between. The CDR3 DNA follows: TGTGCCAGCCACGGACAGAACACTGAAGCTTTCTTT. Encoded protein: CASHGQNTEAFF.

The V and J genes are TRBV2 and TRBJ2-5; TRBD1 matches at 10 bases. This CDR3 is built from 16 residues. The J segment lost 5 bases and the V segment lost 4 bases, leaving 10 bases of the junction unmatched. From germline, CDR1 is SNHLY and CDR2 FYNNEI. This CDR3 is CASSVWDRGGWETQYF. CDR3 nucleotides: TGTGCCAGCAGTGTTTGGGACAGGGGAGGGTGGGAGACCCAGTACTTC.